The rows below give T cell receptor beta chains drawn from one sample of a study of regulatory dendritic cells for organ transplantation. Repertoires were generated with immunoSEQ multiplex PCR, while TCRdb's copy carries only in-frame clones and drops some. Among almost 35,000 clones listed, about 88% were seen once. Material for sequencing was naive CD4+ T cells from blood. The receptors were sampled from a human donor in good health. CDR3s include the opening cysteine and the closing phenylalanine or tryptophan. The D gene is left open where the match is weak. Expanded clones get a size class; other rows say once, few or many, or leave the size out.

J gene	clone size	D gene	V gene	CDR3 protein	CDR3 DNA
TRBJ1-2	.	.	TRBV30	CAWSHLQGAGYTF	TGTGCCTGGAGCCACTTACAGGGTGCTGGCTACACCTTC
TRBJ2-1	.	TRBD2	TRBV11-2	CASRTLAGVAHEQFF	TGTGCCAGCAGGACGCTAGCGGGAGTGGCCCATGAGCAGTTCTTC
TRBJ2-5	.	.	TRBV7-9	CASSLPSGVSQETQYF	TGTGCCAGCAGCTTACCGTCCGGGGTAAGCCAAGAGACCCAGTACTTC
TRBJ2-5	.	.	TRBV19	CASSRSASGGWETQYF	TGTGCCAGCTCAAGGAGTGCGTCGGGCGGGTGGGAGACCCAGTACTTC
TRBJ1-1	.	.	TRBV4-2	CASSPAMNTEAFF	TGTGCCAGCAGCCCAGCTATGAACACTGAAGCTTTCTTT
TRBJ1-4	.	TRBD1	TRBV10-1	CASSDRAGGTLFF	TGCGCCAGCAGTGATCGGGCAGGGGGCACACTGTTTTTT
TRBJ1-1	.	TRBD1	TRBV7-3	CASSNAGGTEAFF	TGTGCCAGCAGCAACGCAGGGGGCACTGAAGCTTTCTTT
TRBJ2-1	.	TRBD2	TRBV4-2	CASSQTTPGLDVNEQFF	TGTGCCAGCAGCCAGACGACACCGGGACTAGACGTCAATGAGCAGTTCTTC
TRBJ2-3	.	TRBD2	TRBV5-1	CASSLVGTSGRADTQYF	TGCGCCAGCAGCTTGGTGGGGACTAGCGGGAGGGCAGATACGCAGTATTTT
TRBJ1-3	.	.	TRBV5-5	CASSSISLPTGNTIYF	TGTGCCAGCAGCTCGATTTCACTACCGACTGGAAACACCATATATTTT
TRBJ2-5	.	TRBD2	TRBV27	CASRSPGLAETQYF	TGTGCCAGCAGATCACCGGGACTAGCAGAGACCCAGTACTTC
TRBJ2-7	.	TRBD2	TRBV2	CASSLGTSGSSYEQYF	TGTGCCAGCAGTCTAGGGACTAGCGGGAGCTCCTACGAGCAGTACTTC
TRBJ1-5	.	TRBD1	TRBV19	CASKTIGQGNQPQHF	TGTGCCAGTAAAACGATAGGACAGGGAAATCAGCCCCAGCATTTT
TRBJ2-1	.	.	TRBV19	CASSLSGSGGSNEQFF	TGTGCCAGTAGCCTATCTGGGTCAGGGGGGTCCAATGAGCAGTTCTTC
TRBJ2-5	.	.	TRBV7-3	CASSLGGPETQYF	TGTGCCAGCAGCTTAGGGGGCCCAGAGACCCAGTACTTC
TRBJ2-5	.	TRBD2	TRBV4-2	CASSQGTSGRYPETQYF	TGTGCCAGCAGCCAAGGCACTAGCGGGAGGTACCCAGAGACCCAGTACTTC
TRBJ1-1	.	.	TRBV9	CASSVEPGGTEAFF	TGTGCCAGCAGCGTAGAGCCGGGAGGGACTGAAGCTTTCTTT
TRBJ2-1	.	TRBD1	TRBV15	CATSRDGDRDDEQFF	TGTGCCACCAGCAGAGATGGGGACAGGGACGATGAGCAGTTCTTC
TRBJ2-7	once	.	TRBV6-5	CASSSPSSADYEQYF	TGTGCCAGCAGTTCCCCGTCTTCGGCGGATTACGAGCAGTACTTC
TRBJ2-3	.	TRBD1	TRBV29-1	CSVDSGQGADTQYF	TGCAGCGTTGATAGCGGACAGGGGGCAGATACGCAGTATTTT
TRBJ1-5	.	.	TRBV30	CAWSVRWGKGRSDNQPQHF	TGTGCCTGGAGTGTAAGGTGGGGGAAAGGGCGGAGTGACAATCAGCCCCAGCATTTT
TRBJ1-3	once	.	TRBV2	CASSSQGPRSGNTIYF	TGTGCCAGCAGCTCCCAGGGGCCCCGCTCTGGAAACACCATATATTTT
TRBJ2-3	.	.	TRBV7-2	CASSRTTDTQYF	TGTGCCAGCAGCCGGACTACAGATACGCAGTATTTT
TRBJ2-3	.	TRBD1	TRBV2	CASSGQGWITDTQYF	TGTGCCAGCAGTGGACAGGGTTGGATCACAGATACGCAGTATTTT
TRBJ1-1	.	.	TRBV7-3	CASSVNPAPAEAFF	TGTGCCAGCAGCGTAAATCCTGCCCCGGCTGAAGCTTTCTTT
TRBJ2-7	.	.	TRBV10-3	CAISVPSEYEQYF	TGTGCCATCAGTGTCCCTAGCGAGTACGAGCAGTACTTC
TRBJ2-6	.	.	TRBV7-2	CASRQDSGANVLTF	TGTGCCAGCAGACAGGACTCTGGGGCCAACGTCCTGACTTTC
TRBJ2-3	.	.	TRBV28	CATSRGSTDTQYF	TGTGCCACCTCTCGGGGTAGCACAGATACGCAGTATTTT